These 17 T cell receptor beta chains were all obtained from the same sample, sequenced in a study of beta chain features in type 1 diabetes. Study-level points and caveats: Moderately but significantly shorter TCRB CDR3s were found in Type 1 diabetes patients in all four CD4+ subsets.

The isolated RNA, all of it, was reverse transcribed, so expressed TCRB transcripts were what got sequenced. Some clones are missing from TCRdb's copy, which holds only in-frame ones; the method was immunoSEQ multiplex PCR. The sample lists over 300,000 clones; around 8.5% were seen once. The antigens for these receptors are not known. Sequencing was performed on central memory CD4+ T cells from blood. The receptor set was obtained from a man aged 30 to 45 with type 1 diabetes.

Here the CDR3 DNA reads TGTGCCACCGGGGCTAATGAAAAACTGTTTTTT. This translates into CATGANEKLFF. The gene calls are TRBV10-3 and TRBJ1-4; D call uncertain. CDR1 and CDR2 (germline): ENHRY, SYGVKD. Trimming stripped 10 bases from V and 3 bases from J, with 6 bases between. The CDR3 spans 11 residues.

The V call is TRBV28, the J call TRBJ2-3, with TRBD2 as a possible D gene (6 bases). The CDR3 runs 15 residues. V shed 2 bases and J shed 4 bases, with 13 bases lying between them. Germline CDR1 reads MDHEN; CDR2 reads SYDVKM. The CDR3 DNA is TGTGCCAGCAGTTTAGGGGGAGGACAAGCAGATACGCAGTATTTT. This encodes CASSLGGGQADTQYF.

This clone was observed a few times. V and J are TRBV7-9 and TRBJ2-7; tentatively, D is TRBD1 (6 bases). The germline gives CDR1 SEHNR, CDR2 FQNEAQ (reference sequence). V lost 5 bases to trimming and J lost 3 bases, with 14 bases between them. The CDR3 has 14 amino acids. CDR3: CASSEQGTHYEQYF. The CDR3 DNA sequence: TGTGCCAGCAGCGAACAGGGAACCCACTACGAGCAGTACTTC.

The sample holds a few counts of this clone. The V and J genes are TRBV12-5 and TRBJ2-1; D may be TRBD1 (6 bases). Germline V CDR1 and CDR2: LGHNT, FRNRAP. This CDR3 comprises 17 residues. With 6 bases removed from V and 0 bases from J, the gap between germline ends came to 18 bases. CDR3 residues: CASGISTGPSSYNEQFF. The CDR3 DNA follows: TGTGCTAGTGGAATATCGACAGGCCCCAGCTCCTACAATGAGCAGTTCTTC.

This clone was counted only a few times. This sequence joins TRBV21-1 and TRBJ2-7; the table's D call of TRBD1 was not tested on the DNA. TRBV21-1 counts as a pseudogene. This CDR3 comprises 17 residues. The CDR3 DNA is TGTGCCAGCAGCAAATATGGGACAGACAGGGGCCCCTACGAGCAGTACTTC. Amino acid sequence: CASSKYGTDRGPYEQYF.

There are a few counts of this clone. CDR3 residues: CASSEVGRGSGELFF. CDR3 in DNA: TGTGCCAGCAGTGAAGTCGGCCGGGGCTCCGGGGAGCTGTTTTTT. The rearrangement links TRBV2 to TRBJ2-2; D tentatively fits TRBD1 or TRBD2 (5 bases each). Trimming removed 1 base at V and 6 bases at J, with 12 bases between. Germline assignment: CDR1 SNHLY and CDR2 FYNNEI. The CDR3 is made up of 15 amino acids.

As DNA, the CDR3 is TGTGCCAGCAGCTTAGGAGGGGATCCGGGAACCGGGGAGCTGTTTTTT. It encodes CASSLGGDPGTGELFF. The gene calls are TRBV7-2 and TRBJ2-2; D is possibly TRBD1 or TRBD2 (5 bases each). Trimming pared 1 base from V and 5 bases from J, leaving 14 bases between. The CDR3 has 16 amino acids. Per germline, CDR1 SGHTA and CDR2 FQGNSA.

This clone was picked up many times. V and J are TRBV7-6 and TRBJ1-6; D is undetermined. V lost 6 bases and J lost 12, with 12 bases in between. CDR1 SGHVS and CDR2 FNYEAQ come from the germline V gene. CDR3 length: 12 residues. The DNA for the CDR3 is TGTGCCAGCAGTGTAGCCGGCGGACCCCTCCACTTT. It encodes CASSVAGGPLHF.

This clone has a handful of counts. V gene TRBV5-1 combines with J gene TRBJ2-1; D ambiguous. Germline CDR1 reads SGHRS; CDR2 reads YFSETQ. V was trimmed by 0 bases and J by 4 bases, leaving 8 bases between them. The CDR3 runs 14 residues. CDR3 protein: CASSLGDKYNEQFF. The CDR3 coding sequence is TGCGCCAGCAGCTTGGGAGACAAATACAATGAGCAGTTCTTC.

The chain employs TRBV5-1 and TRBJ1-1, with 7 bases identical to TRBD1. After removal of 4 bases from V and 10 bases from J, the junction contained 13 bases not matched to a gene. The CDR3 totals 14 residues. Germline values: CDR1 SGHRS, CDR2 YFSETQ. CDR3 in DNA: TGCGCCAGCAGCCCGGGACAGTCCCCTTCTGGAGCTTTCTTT. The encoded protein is CASSPGQSPSGAFF.

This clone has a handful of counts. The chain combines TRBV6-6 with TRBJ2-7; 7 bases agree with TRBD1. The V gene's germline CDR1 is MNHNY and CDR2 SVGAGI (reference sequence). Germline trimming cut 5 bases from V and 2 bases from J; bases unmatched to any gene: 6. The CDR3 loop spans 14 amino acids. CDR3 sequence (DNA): TGTGCCAGCAGTCTAGAGGGGGCGACCTACGAGCAGTACTTC. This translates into CASSLEGATYEQYF.

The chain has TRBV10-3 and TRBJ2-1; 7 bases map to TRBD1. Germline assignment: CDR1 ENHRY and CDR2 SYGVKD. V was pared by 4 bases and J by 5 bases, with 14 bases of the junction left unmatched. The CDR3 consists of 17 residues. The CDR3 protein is CAISGPTGANSHNEQFF. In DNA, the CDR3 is TGTGCCATCAGTGGCCCAACAGGGGCAAACAGTCACAATGAGCAGTTCTTC.

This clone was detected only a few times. For the CDR3, the DNA is TGTGCCAGCAGCTTTAGCAGCGGGGGGGCCAGAACAGATACGCAGTATTTT. The encoded protein is CASSFSSGGARTDTQYF. The chain carries TRBV4-2 and TRBJ2-3; 10 bases are shared with TRBD2. CDR3 length: 17 amino acids. V gave up 5 bases and J gave up 3 bases; unmatched junction bases: 11. Germline lookup yields CDR1 LGHNA and CDR2 YNFKEQ.

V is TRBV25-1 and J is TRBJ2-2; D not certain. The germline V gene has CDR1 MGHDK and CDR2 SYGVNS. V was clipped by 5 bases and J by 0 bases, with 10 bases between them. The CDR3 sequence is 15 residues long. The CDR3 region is CASSRKRPNTGELFF. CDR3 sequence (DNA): TGTGCCAGCAGTCGTAAGCGCCCGAACACCGGGGAGCTGTTTTTT.

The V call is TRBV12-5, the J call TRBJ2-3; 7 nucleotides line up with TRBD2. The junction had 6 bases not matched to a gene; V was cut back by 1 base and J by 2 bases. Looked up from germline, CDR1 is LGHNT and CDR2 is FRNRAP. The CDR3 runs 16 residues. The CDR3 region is CASGLAPGLDTDTQYF. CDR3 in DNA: TGTGCTAGTGGTTTGGCCCCTGGACTAGACACAGATACGCAGTATTTT.

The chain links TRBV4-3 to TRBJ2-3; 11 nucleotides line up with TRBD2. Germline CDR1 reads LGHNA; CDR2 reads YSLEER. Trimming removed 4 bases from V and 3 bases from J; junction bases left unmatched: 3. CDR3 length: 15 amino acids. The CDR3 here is CASSPASGGTDTQYF. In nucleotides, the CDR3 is TGCGCCAGCAGCCCGGCTAGCGGGGGGACAGATACGCAGTATTTT.

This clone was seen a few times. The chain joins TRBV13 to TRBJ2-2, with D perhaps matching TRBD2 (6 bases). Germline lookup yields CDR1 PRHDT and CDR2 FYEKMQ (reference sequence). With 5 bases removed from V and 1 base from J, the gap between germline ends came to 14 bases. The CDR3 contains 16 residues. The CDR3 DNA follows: TGTGCCAGCAGCGCACCGGGACTTAAGAACACCGGGGAGCTGTTTTTT. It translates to CASSAPGLKNTGELFF.